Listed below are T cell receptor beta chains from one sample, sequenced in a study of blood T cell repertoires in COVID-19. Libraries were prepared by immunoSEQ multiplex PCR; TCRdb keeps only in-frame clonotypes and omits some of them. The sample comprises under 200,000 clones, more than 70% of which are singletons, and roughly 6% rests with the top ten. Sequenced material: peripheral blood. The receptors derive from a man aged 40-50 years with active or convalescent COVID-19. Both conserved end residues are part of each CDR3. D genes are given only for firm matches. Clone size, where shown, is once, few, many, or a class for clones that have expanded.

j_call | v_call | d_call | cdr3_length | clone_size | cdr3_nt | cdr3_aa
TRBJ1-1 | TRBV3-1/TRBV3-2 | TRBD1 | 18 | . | TGTGCCAGCAGCCAAGGCGACCGAACAGGGGGTAATGAAACTGAAGCTTTCTTT | CASSQGDRTGGNETEAFF
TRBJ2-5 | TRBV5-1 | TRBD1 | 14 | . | TGCGCCAGCAGCTACGCCGGGACAGAAGAGACCCAGTACTTC | CASSYAGTEETQYF
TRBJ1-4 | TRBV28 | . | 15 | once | TGTGCCAGCAGTTTAACCCTATCCGGGGATGAAAAACTGTTTTTT | CASSLTLSGDEKLFF
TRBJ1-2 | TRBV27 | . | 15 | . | TGTGCCAGCAGTTTATCGGGCAGAAAGGACTATGGCTACACCTTC | CASSLSGRKDYGYTF
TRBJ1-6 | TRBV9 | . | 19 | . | TGTGCCAGCAGCGTAGGAGGGAGAGGAGGGAGCTCCTATAATTCACCCCTCCACTTT | CASSVGGRGGSSYNSPLHF
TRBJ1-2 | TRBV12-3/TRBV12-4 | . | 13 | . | TGTGCCAGCAGCGACAGGAGTGACTATGGCTACACCTTC | CASSDRSDYGYTF
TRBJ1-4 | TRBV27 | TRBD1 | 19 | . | TGTGCCAGCAGTTTACTCTCTCCATTCGGGACAGGGAAAGGCGAAAAACTGTTTTTT | CASSLLSPFGTGKGEKLFF
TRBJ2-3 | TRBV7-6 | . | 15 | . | TGTGCCAGCAGCTCCTTGCGTTCTAGCACAGATACGCAGTATTTT | CASSSLRSSTDTQYF
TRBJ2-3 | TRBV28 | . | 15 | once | TGTGCCAGCAGTTTGAGAGGGATTGCCGCAGATACGCAGTATTTT | CASSLRGIAADTQYF
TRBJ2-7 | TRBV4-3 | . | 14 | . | TGCGCCAGCAGCCAAGTGTCAGGTTCCTACGAGCAGTACTTC | CASSQVSGSYEQYF
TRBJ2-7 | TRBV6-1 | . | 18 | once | TGTGCCAGCAGTGAAGCCGATGGACGGAGGGGAATCTCCTACGAGCAGTACTTC | CASSEADGRRGISYEQYF
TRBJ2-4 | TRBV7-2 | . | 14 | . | TGTGCCAGCAGCCACGGAGGACCAGGCAGCATTCAGTACTTC | CASSHGGPGSIQYF
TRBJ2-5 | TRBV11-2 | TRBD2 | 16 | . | TGTGCCAGCAGCGTGGGTAGCGGGAGGGTCGGAGAGACCCAGTACTTC | CASSVGSGRVGETQYF
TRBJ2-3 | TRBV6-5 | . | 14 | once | TGTGCCAGCAGCGTTTACAGAAGCACAGATACGCAGTATTTT | CASSVYRSTDTQYF
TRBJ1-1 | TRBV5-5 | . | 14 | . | TGTGCCAGCAGCCGAATTCGGGGGGCTGGTGAAGCTTTCTTT | CASSRIRGAGEAFF
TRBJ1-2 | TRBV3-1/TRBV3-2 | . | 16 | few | TGTGCCAGCAGCCAAGATACTCTTGTCACAGTCTATGGCTACACCTTC | CASSQDTLVTVYGYTF
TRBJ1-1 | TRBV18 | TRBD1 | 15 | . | TGTGCCAGCTCGTTCTCCGGGACAGTGAACACTGAAGCTTTCTTT | CASSFSGTVNTEAFF
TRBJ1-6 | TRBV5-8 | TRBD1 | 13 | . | TGTGCCAGCAGCTTGGACAGGGGTTCACCCCTCCACTTT | CASSLDRGSPLHF
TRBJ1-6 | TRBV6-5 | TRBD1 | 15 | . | TGTGCCAGCAGTCTGACAGGGGACTATAATTCACCCCTCCACTTT | CASSLTGDYNSPLHF
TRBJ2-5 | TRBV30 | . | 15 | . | TGTGCCTGGAGCCTGGGTCAACTACCCCAAGAGACCCAGTACTTC | CAWSLGQLPQETQYF
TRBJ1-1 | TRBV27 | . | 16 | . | TGTGCCAGCAGTTTAAGGATTTGGGACATGAACACTGAAGCTTTCTTT | CASSLRIWDMNTEAFF
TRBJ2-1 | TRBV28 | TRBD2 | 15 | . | TGTGCCAGCACTACGGGACTAGCGGGCCACAATGAGCAGTTCTTC | CASTTGLAGHNEQFF
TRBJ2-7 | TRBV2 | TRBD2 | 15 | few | TGTGCCAGCGTGGGGAGCGGGGGGGCCGTCCACGAGCAGTACTTC | CASVGSGGAVHEQYF
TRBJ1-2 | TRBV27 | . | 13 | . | TGTGCCAGCGGTAGACAGGAGAACTATGGCTACACCTTC | CASGRQENYGYTF
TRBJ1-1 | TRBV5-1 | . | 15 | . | TGCGCCAGCAGCTCCGAGGCCTCATCGAACACTGAAGCTTTCTTT | CASSSEASSNTEAFF
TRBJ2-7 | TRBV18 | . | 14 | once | TGTGCCAGCTCACCAGACAGTACGTACTACGAGCAGTACTTC | CASSPDSTYYEQYF
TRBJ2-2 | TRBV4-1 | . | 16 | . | TGCGCCAGCAGTCCCGGGGGAGGGGGTAACACCGGGGAGTTGTTTTTT | CASSPGGGGNTGELFF
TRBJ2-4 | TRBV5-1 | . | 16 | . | TGCGCCAGCAGCTTGGGGCCAGGGGTAGCCAAAAACATTCAGTACTTC | CASSLGPGVAKNIQYF
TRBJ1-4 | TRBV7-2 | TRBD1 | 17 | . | TGTGCCAGCAGCTCCCATAAACAGGGGACGGCTAATGAAAAACTGTTTTTT | CASSSHKQGTANEKLFF
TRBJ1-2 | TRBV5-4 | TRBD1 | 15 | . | TGTGCCAGCAGCTGGATGACAGGGGGGGGAGATGGCTACACCTTC | CASSWMTGGGDGYTF
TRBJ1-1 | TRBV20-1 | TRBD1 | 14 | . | TGCAGTGCTAGTCCCGACAGGGTTTCAGCTGAAGCTTTCTTT | CSASPDRVSAEAFF
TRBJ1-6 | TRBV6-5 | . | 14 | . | TGTGCCAGCACCGTCGCCTACCCAAATTCACCCCTCCACTTT | CASTVAYPNSPLHF
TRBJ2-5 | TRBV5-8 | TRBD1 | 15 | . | TGTGCCAGCAGCTTGAGGACAGGGGTTGACGAGACCCAGTACTTC | CASSLRTGVDETQYF
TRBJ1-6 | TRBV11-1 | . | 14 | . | TGTGCCAGCAGCCAGAACCTCTATAATTCACCCCTCCACTTT | CASSQNLYNSPLHF
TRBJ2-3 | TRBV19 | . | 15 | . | TGTGCCAGTAGTATAGGAACAGGTATTACAGATACGCAGTATTTT | CASSIGTGITDTQYF
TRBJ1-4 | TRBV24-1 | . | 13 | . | TGTGCCACCAGTGATCATACAGAAGAAAAACTGTTTTTT | CATSDHTEEKLFF
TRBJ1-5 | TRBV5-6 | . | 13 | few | TGTGCCAGCAGCTTTAGAGGCAATCAGCCCCAGCATTTT | CASSFRGNQPQHF
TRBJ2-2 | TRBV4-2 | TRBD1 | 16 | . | TGTGCCAGCAAAAAGACCGGGACAGTTAACACCGGGGAGCTGTTTTTT | CASKKTGTVNTGELFF
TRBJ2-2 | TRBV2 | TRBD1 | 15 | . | TGTGCCAGCAGATCCGGGACAGGGGACACCGGGGAGCTGTTTTTT | CASRSGTGDTGELFF
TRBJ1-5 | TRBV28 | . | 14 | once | TGTGCCAGCAGTCCGGGGGGGTCGGGGCAGCCCCAGCATTTT | CASSPGGSGQPQHF
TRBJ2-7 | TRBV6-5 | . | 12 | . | TGTGCCAGCAGGAGCAGGGTTTACGAGCAGTACTTC | CASRSRVYEQYF
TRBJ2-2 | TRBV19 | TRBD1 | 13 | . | TGTGCCAGTAGTGTGACAGGGGCCGGGGAGCTGTTTTTT | CASSVTGAGELFF
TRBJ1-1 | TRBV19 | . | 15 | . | TGTGCCAGCAGAGGGGGGGGTGGCGCGAACACTGAAGCTTTCTTT | CASRGGGGANTEAFF
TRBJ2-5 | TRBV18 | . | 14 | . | TGTGCCAGCTCACCAACTAGGAATCAAGAGACCCAGTACTTC | CASSPTRNQETQYF
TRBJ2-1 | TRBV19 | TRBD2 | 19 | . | TGTGCCAGTAGTCCCAACCTACTAGCGGGGGGTCCCTCCTACAATGAGCAGTTCTTC | CASSPNLLAGGPSYNEQFF
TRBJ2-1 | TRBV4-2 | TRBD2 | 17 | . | TGTGCCAGCAGCCAGGACCAGCTAGCGGGAGGGCTGAATGAGCAGTTCTTC | CASSQDQLAGGLNEQFF